What follows are 9 T cell receptor beta chains derived from one specimen sequenced in a study of chemoradiotherapy in HPV16-positive cancers. TCRdb keeps only in-frame clones here, not all; method: immunoSEQ multiplex PCR. The sample carries 14,000 or so clones, 60% to 85% recorded once. The specimen was obtained from a patient who underwent chemoradiotherapy. Receptors were obtained from a human donor with HPV-associated anogenital cancer.

This clone was observed a single time. This sequence joins TRBV4-1 and TRBJ1-2; 8 nucleotides line up with TRBD1. V lost 0 bases to trimming and J lost 5 bases; unmatched junction nucleotides: 5. Germline V CDR1 and CDR2: MGHRA, YSYEKL. The CDR3 consists of 15 residues. CDR3 sequence reads: CASSQERTGSYGYTF. The CDR3 DNA reads TGCGCCAGCAGCCAAGAGCGGACAGGGTCGTATGGCTACACCTTC.

The chain employs TRBV5-1 and TRBJ2-1; D is possibly TRBD1 (5 bases). Per germline, CDR1 SGHRS and CDR2 YFSETQ. V gave up 0 bases and J gave up 6 bases, with 10 bases separating them. The CDR3 covers 14 residues. Written as DNA, the CDR3 is TGCGCCAGCAGCTTGGACCGACAGATCAATGAGCAGTTCTTC. Residues: CASSLDRQINEQFF.

The chain has TRBV7-3 and TRBJ2-1, with 7 bases that match TRBD1. The CDR3 runs to 16 residues. Germline CDR1 and CDR2: SGHTA and FQGTGA. J was trimmed by 6 bases and V by 3 bases; bases with no gene match: 11. This chain's CDR3 is CASSLDPGQLLNEQFF. Here the CDR3 DNA reads TGTGCCAGCAGCTTGGACCCGGGACAGCTCCTCAATGAGCAGTTCTTC.

With respect to this clone: Germline and junction disagree at one end, which may indicate a read error. The rearrangement joins TRBV4-3 to TRBJ2-1; TRBD2 might be the D (6 bases). In germline, CDR1 is LGHNA, CDR2 YSLEER. This CDR3 is 14 amino acids long. The CDR3 DNA is TGCGCCAGCAGCCAAGATCCGGGACTGGGGACCATAGTCTTC. Amino acids: CASSQDPGLGTIVF.

The J gene is TRBJ2-2, the V gene TRBV18; D ambiguous. Per germline, CDR1 KGHSH and CDR2 LQKENI. V was shortened by 3 bases and J by 8 bases, with 7 bases between the two germline ends. This CDR3 region has 12 residues. CDR3 DNA sequence: TGTGCCAGCTCACCGGCCGCTGGGGAGCTGTTTTTT. Its protein product is CASSPAAGELFF. The entire variable domain, with the rest obtained from reference TRBV18 and TRBJ2-2, is as follows: NAGVMQNPRHLVRRRGQEARLRCSPMKGHSHVYWYRQLPEEGLKFMVYLQKENIIDESGMPKERFSAEFPKEGPSILRIQQVVRGDSAAYFCASSPAAGELFFGEGSRLTVL.

This chain connects TRBV27 to TRBJ2-1; the match to TRBD2 covers 8 bases. CDR3 length: 15 residues. The V segment lost 7 bases and the J segment 6 bases; nucleotides outside the gene matches: 11. CDR1 MNHEY and CDR2 SMNVEV come from the germline V gene (reference sequence). The CDR3 DNA reads as TGTGCCAGCAAGCTCCTAGCGGGTTTGGGCAATGAGCAGTTCTTC. It codes for CASKLLAGLGNEQFF.

The J gene is TRBJ2-4, the V gene TRBV6-4, with D possibly called TRBD1 or TRBD2 (6 bases each). This CDR3 region has 17 residues. Trimming stripped 3 bases from V and 5 bases from J, with 20 bases between. Germline V lookup: CDR1 MRHNA, CDR2 SNTAGT. The chain's CDR3 is CASSELVRRGLQNIQYF. As DNA, the CDR3 is TGTGCCAGCAGTGAATTGGTACGACGGGGGCTCCAAAACATTCAGTACTTC.

V and J are TRBV27 and TRBJ2-2, with TRBD1 identical over 11 bases. The CDR3 is made up of 18 amino acids. In germline, CDR1 is MNHEY, CDR2 SMNVEV (reference sequence). V was pared by 2 bases and J by 9 bases, with 14 bases of the junction left unmatched. CDR3 sequence (DNA): TGTGCCAGCAGTTTAAGAGGTGTTGGGACAGGGGGGCTCCGGGAGCTGTTTTTT. Its translation is CASSLRGVGTGGLRELFF.

The J gene is TRBJ2-5, the V gene TRBV6-5, with TRBD2 matching over 13 bases. V shed 4 bases and J 4 bases; nucleotides not matched to a gene: 6. CDR3 length equals 16 residues. Germline loops: CDR1 MNHEY, CDR2 SVGAGI. CDR3 region: CASSWRTSGGGETQYF. Written as DNA, the CDR3 is TGTGCCAGCAGTTGGCGGACTAGCGGGGGTGGAGAGACCCAGTACTTC.